This TCR beta chain was recovered during a study of blood T cell repertoires in COVID-19. Each participant's cohort was designated according to participant-reported clinical history. This CDR3 has 13 residues. In germline, CDR1 is GTSNPN, CDR2 SVGIG (reference sequence). Trimming shortened V by 3 bases and J by 0 bases, and 8 bases separated the two germline ends. Produced via immunoSEQ multiplex PCR; TCRdb's table is partial and in-frame only. The sample carries around 430,000 clones, 85% to 90% recorded once. Sequencing was done on a sample of PBMCs or T cells enriched from blood (not recorded which). The chain employs TRBV30 and TRBJ1-2; no definite D call. This receptor was obtained from a woman aged 50 to 60 who had recovered from COVID-19. CDR3 in amino acids: CAWRREANYGYTF. In nucleotides, the CDR3 is TGTGCCTGGAGGAGGGAAGCTAACTATGGCTACACCTTC.